This T cell receptor beta chain came from a study of preoperative IRX-2 immunotherapy in early breast cancer. Sequencing was performed with immunoSEQ multiplex PCR; in TCRdb, only in-frame clones are kept and a portion is missing. The sample gives over 30,000 clones, 85% to 90% of which show up once; about 1.5% is in the top ten. Stated treatment: preoperative locoregional IRX-2 cytokine immunotherapy. Preoperative locoregional IRX-2 cytokine immunotherapy was tested in the phase Ib source study. Per germline, CDR1 LNHDA and CDR2 SQIVND (reference sequence). Trimming cost V 6 bases and J 0 bases, with 8 bases left between them. The length of the CDR3 is 14 residues.

This sequence joins TRBV19 and TRBJ2-2, with TRBD1 as a possible D gene (5 bases). The sequence was collected from a human donor with breast cancer. Material: tumor tissue, obtained after IRX-2 immunotherapy. CDR3 sequence (DNA): TGTGCCAGTAGCCTACAGGCGAACACCGGGGAGCTGTTTTTT. Its protein product is CASSLQANTGELFF.